This T cell receptor (beta chain) derives from a study of T cell therapy after organ transplantation. Points on this clone: Its antigen is not identified.

Trimming pared 0 bases from V and 1 base from J, leaving 7 bases between. CDR1 is LGHNA, CDR2 YSLEER, per germline. CDR3 length: 16 amino acids. The assay was immunoSEQ multiplex PCR, and TCRdb's table has in-frame clones only and misses some. The table includes around 2,000 clones, roughly 70% detected once. V gene TRBV4-3 combines with J gene TRBJ2-6; D ambiguous. Material: CD8+ T cells from blood, obtained before autologous CMV-specific T cell therapy. This TCR came from a human patient who had received a solid organ transplant and had CMV disease. Here the CDR3 DNA reads TGCGCCAGCAGCCAAGATATGGGTTCTGGGGCCAACGTCCTGACTTTC. Translating it yields CASSQDMGSGANVLTF.